The 2 T cell receptor beta chains listed next were all sequenced from one sample in a study of T cells in localized non-small cell lung cancer. Only in-frame clones appear in the TCRdb table, and some are missing; sequencing was by immunoSEQ multiplex PCR. The data contain roughly 8,000 clones, around 92% of them singletons. This material consisted of peripheral blood mononuclear cells, taken before any cancer treatment. These TCRs come from a male donor aged 60 or over with stage II lung adenocarcinoma.

A remark on this clone: One end of the junction is discordant with germline, which a read error may explain. Different DNA sequences within this sample yield the same CDR3. The V call is TRBV27, the J call TRBJ1-4, with a tentative D call TRBD1 (6 bases). CDR3 length equals 15 residues. Germline lookup yields CDR1 MNHEY and CDR2 SMNVEV (reference sequence). CDR3 sequence (DNA): TGTGCCAGCAGTCGAGAGGGGGTTCTTAATGAAAAACTGTTTTTC. Amino acids: CASSREGVLNEKLFF.

The rearrangement uses TRBV7-9 and TRBJ1-1, with D unclear. Germline CDR1 reads SEHNR; CDR2 reads FQNEAQ (reference sequence). The CDR3 length is 15 residues. With 2 bases removed from V and 1 base from J, the gap between germline ends came to 11 bases. CDR3 DNA sequence: TGTGCCAGCAGCTTAAGGGCGGCTGCGAACACTGAAGCTTTCTTT. The encoded protein is CASSLRAAANTEAFF.